This record concerns one TCR beta chain sequence. Its antigen is still unknown. The sample comes from a study of cytomegalovirus exposure and HLA in healthy donors. The PCR had 60 Vbeta and 13 Jbeta primers. Per the original methods: Roughly 80 million unique TCR beta chains, roughly 10 million shared, were counted in a later analysis. The repertoire was sequenced with immunoSEQ multiplex PCR; TCRdb's copy has only in-frame clones and lacks some. The V and J calls and clone size were taken over from that table, and D and trimming were inferred from the DNA. The sample holds 200,000 to 300,000 clones; 78% are singletons and the top ten take 0.47%. With V trimmed by 0 bases and J by 1 base, 3 bases remained unmatched. This CDR3 is built from 16 residues. Per the germline V gene, CDR1 is SGHRS and CDR2 is YFSETQ. Whole-study findings and limits: In a later analysis, most CMV-associated TCR beta chains appeared HLA-restricted. A likely sequencing artifact accounted for one observed cluster of highly shared sequence variants.

V and J are TRBV5-1 and TRBJ2-1; TRBD2 aligns across 8 bases. This TCR was recovered from a boy younger than 18 in good health and CMV-seronegative. Sequenced input: PBMCs. DNA of the CDR3: TGCGCCAGCAGCTTGGCCGGGGGGGCGTCCTACAATGAGCAGTTCTTC. It translates to CASSLAGGASYNEQFF.